Below, 29 T cell receptor beta chains from the same sample are listed, as sequenced in a study of blood T cells in healthy people across ages. Primers used in a second PCR of about 6 to 12 cycles were a sample-barcoded 5' primer and a J-beta primer mix. TCRdb analysed the 5' RACE reads with MiXCR anew, one entry per CDR3 protein. Of about 730,000 distinct CDR3 sequences in the sample, approximately 39% were seen once. The sample comprised blood. The receptor set was obtained from a woman aged 55-69 years in good health.

The table lists this clonotype with a few counts. This chain links TRBV24-1 with TRBJ2-5; the D is unclear. This CDR3 contains 16 residues. CDR1 is KGHDR, CDR2 SFDVKD, per germline. The ends were cut back, 1 base at V and 2 bases at J, with 13 bases in the middle. The DNA of the CDR3 is TGTGCCACCAGTGATTTTCAGATGGTGGGTCAAGAGACCCAGTACTTC. Its translation: CATSDFQMVGQETQYF.

This clonotype was seen a few times. The rearrangement uses TRBV20-1 and TRBJ2-7; 8 bases are a match to TRBD1. The CDR3 has 16 amino acids. In germline, CDR1 is DFQATT, CDR2 SNEGSKA (reference sequence). Trimming removed 2 bases from V and 5 bases from J; junction bases left unmatched: 14. The CDR3 coding sequence is TGCAGTGCTAGATTCAGGGTAGGACAGGGTCGGGACGAGCAGTACTTC. Translation gives CSARFRVGQGRDEQYF.

In its sample, this clonotype was seen many times. CDR3 nucleotides: TGTGCCATCAGTGAGCCCGGACTAGCGGGAGGAGATACGCAGTATTTT. Translated: CAISEPGLAGGDTQYF. This chain connects TRBV10-3 to TRBJ2-3; 14 nucleotides line up with TRBD2. CDR1 and CDR2 (germline): ENHRY, SYGVKD. The CDR3 runs to 16 residues. V was clipped by 2 bases and J by 5 bases; unmatched bases: 3.

The chain has TRBV28 and TRBJ2-5; D is perhaps TRBD1 (5 bases). The germline V gene encodes CDR1 MDHEN and CDR2 SYDVKM. Trimming left V 6 bases short and J 7 bases short, with 21 bases between. The CDR3 is 15 residues long. The CDR3 sequence: CASSGRTRVIGTQYF. CDR3 nucleotide sequence: TGTGCCAGCAGCGGACGGACAAGGGTTATTGGGACCCAGTACTTC. The full variable domain, rest sourced from reference TRBV28 and TRBJ2-5, is DVKVTQSSRYLVKRTGEKVFLECVQDMDHENMFWYRQDPGLGLRLIYFSYDVKMKEKGDIPEGYSVSREKKERFSLILESASTNQTSMYLCASSGRTRVIGTQYFGPGTRLLVL.

The chain couples TRBV9 to TRBJ2-4; either TRBD1 or TRBD2 may supply D (5 bases each). With 4 bases removed from V and 1 base from J, the gap between germline ends came to 18 bases. The CDR3 has 17 amino acids. Germline loops: CDR1 SGDLS, CDR2 YYNGEE. CDR3 residues: CASSPHGGGNAKNIQYF. The CDR3 region has the DNA TGTGCCAGCAGCCCCCATGGGGGTGGAAATGCCAAAAACATTCAGTACTTC.

V gene TRBV11-2 combines with J gene TRBJ2-4, with 11 bases aligning to TRBD2. The J call is uncertain, as TRBJ2-5 better fits the DNA end. The CDR3 extends over 16 amino acids. CDR1 is SGHAT, CDR2 FQNNGV, per germline. DNA of the CDR3: TGTGCCAGCAGCATGGTAGCGGGGGGGCTTGGAGAGACCCAGTACTTC. Protein: CASSMVAGGLGETQYF.

Details on this clonotype: At one of its ends the junction is not consistent with the germline gene, which may arise from a read error. The CDR3 region is CASSDLRHPVPRHF. CDR3 bases: TGTGCCAGCAGTGACCTCCGACATCCCGTGCCCCGGCATTTT. The chain joins TRBV25-1 to TRBJ1-5, with unresolved D. CDR3 length: 14 amino acids. The germline V gene encodes CDR1 MGHDK and CDR2 SYGVNS.

This chain links TRBV7-8 with TRBJ1-5, with TRBD1 matching 7 bases. Germline V gives CDR1 SGHVS, CDR2 FQNEAQ. The CDR3 extends over 15 amino acids. J gave up 5 bases and V 5 bases, and 9 bases lay outside the gene matches. The CDR3 is CASSRGTQGDQPQHF. The CDR3 nucleotides read TGTGCCAGCAGCAGAGGAACCCAGGGGGATCAGCCCCAGCATTTT.

This sequence joins TRBV20-1 and TRBJ2-1; 12 bases are a match to TRBD2. This CDR3 contains 15 residues. The V segment lost 6 bases and the J segment 8 bases; nucleotides outside the gene matches: 11. Looked up from germline, CDR1 is DFQATT and CDR2 is SNEGSKA (reference sequence). The CDR3 here is CSAPPTSGSSDEQFF. CDR3 DNA sequence: TGCAGTGCCCCCCCGACTAGCGGGAGCTCGGATGAGCAGTTCTTC.

CDR3 nucleotide sequence: TGTGCCAGCAGCCATCTGGGACAGGGGGCCCACATCTCCTACGAGCAGTTCTTC. This translates into CASSHLGQGAHISYEQFF. This sequence joins TRBV4-2 and TRBJ2-1, with TRBD1 matching over 12 bases. Looked up from germline, CDR1 is LGHNA and CDR2 is YNFKEQ. The trim removed 3 bases at V and 10 bases at J, leaving 16 bases unmatched. This CDR3 has 18 amino acids.

Note on this clonotype: Compared with germline, one end of the junction differs, possibly owing to a read error. The V and J genes are TRBV30 and TRBJ2-1; the match to TRBD2 covers 14 bases. The length of the CDR3 is 17 residues. CDR1 is GTSNPN, CDR2 SVGIG, per germline (reference sequence). CDR3 loop: CAWSALGTSGGNNEQFF. As DNA, the CDR3 is TGTGCCTGGAGTGCCTTAGGGACTAGCGGGGGAAACAATGAACAGTTCTTC. Complete variable domain (other parts from reference TRBV30 and TRBJ2-1): SQTIHQWPATLVQPVGSPLSLECTVEGTSNPNLYWYRQAAGRGLQLLFYSVGIGQISSEVPQNLSASRPQDRQFILSSKKLLLSDSGFYLCAWSALGTSGGNNEQFFGPGTRLTVL.

The chain joins TRBV2 to TRBJ1-5, with D tentatively TRBD1 (6 bases). Germline V lookup: CDR1 SNHLY, CDR2 FYNNEI. This CDR3 contains 14 residues. V lost 7 bases and J 8 bases, leaving 18 bases between the germline ends. The DNA for the CDR3 is TGTGCCAGCACTGATGACAGGATCAGGGAGCCCCAGCATTTT. Encoded protein: CASTDDRIREPQHF.

V and J are TRBV20-1 and TRBJ2-5; TRBD1 matches 10 bases. V gave up 0 bases and J gave up 5 bases; unmatched junction bases: 9. CDR1 is DFQATT and CDR2 is SNEGSKA in the germline V gene (reference sequence). The CDR3 sequence is 16 residues long. The CDR3 bases are TGCAGTGCTAGAGATCTTAGGGGACAGGGGCTGGAGACCCAGTACTTC. Translating it yields CSARDLRGQGLETQYF.

There are a few counts of this clonotype. At one end the junction does not follow the germline gene, possibly because of a read error. The chain links TRBV5-1 to TRBJ1-2; possibly TRBD1 for D (6 bases). This CDR3 has 13 residues. From germline, CDR1 is SGHRS and CDR2 YFSETQ. This CDR3 is CASSPSTGYGYTF. Written as DNA, the CDR3 is TGTGCCAGCTCACCATCTACAGGGTATGGCTACACCTTC.

This clonotype was counted ten times or more. This could be a read error, since a much larger clone is one nucleotide away. This rearrangement joins TRBV11-1 to TRBJ2-1, with D unresolved. CDR1 is SGHAT, CDR2 FQDESV, per germline (reference sequence). The CDR3 has 14 residues. Trimming stripped 5 bases from V and 9 bases from J, with 17 bases between. The CDR3 nucleotides read TGTGCCAGCAGCGCTCCGAGAGTAGTGGCTGAGCAGTTCTTC. As protein: CASSAPRVVAEQFF.

About this clonotype: A much larger clone lies one base from this, so it may be a read error. The chain carries TRBV29-1 and TRBJ2-6; D remains unclear. The CDR3 runs 15 residues. Germline CDR1 and CDR2: SQVTM and ANQGSEA. CDR3 sequence reads: CGVGPRRTGANVLTF. CDR3 coding DNA: TGCGGCGTTGGTCCCCGACGCACTGGGGCCAACGTCCTGACTTTC.

This clonotype was detected once. CDR3 in DNA: TGCGCCAGCAGCCAAGCGGAAGAGACCCAGTTCTTC. It translates to CASSQAEETQFF. This chain joins TRBV4-3 and TRBJ2-1, with D uncertain. V was clipped by 1 base and J by 13 bases, with 11 bases between them. CDR1 and CDR2 (germline): LGHNA, YSLEER. The CDR3 spans 12 residues.

This clonotype has a count of ten or more. The genes are TRBV27 and TRBJ2-5; D possibly corresponds to TRBD1 (6 bases). V lost 5 bases and J 5 bases, leaving 21 bases between the germline ends. From germline, CDR1 is MNHEY and CDR2 SMNVEV (reference sequence). This CDR3 has 16 residues. The CDR3 loop reads CASSRTDRPYSETQYF. The CDR3 DNA reads TGTGCCAGCAGTCGCACCGACAGGCCTTATTCCGAGACCCAGTACTTC.

This clonotype turned up a few times. V is TRBV5-1 and J is TRBJ2-4, with 9 bases aligning to TRBD1. The CDR3 covers 12 residues. The V segment lost 4 bases and the J segment 13 bases; nucleotides outside the gene matches: 6. Germline V CDR1 and CDR2: SGHRS, YFSETQ. DNA of the CDR3: TGCGCCAGCAGCGCGGGACAGGGAGGGCAGTACTTC. It is translated as CASSAGQGGQYF.

This clonotype was counted many times. V and J are TRBV20-1 and TRBJ1-1; TRBD1 might be the D (6 bases). The CDR3 totals 13 residues. V lost 3 bases and J 0 bases, leaving 8 bases between the germline ends. The germline V gene has CDR1 DFQATT and CDR2 SNEGSKA (reference sequence). The CDR3 region has the DNA TGCAGTGCTAGGGGGGCGATGAACACTGAAGCTTTCTTT. It encodes CSARGAMNTEAFF.

This clonotype appeared a few times. J is TRBJ1-2 and V is TRBV3-1, with D tentatively TRBD1 (6 bases). The germline V gene encodes CDR1 LGHDT and CDR2 YNNKEL (reference sequence). The CDR3 is 16 amino acids. Trimming took 2 bases from V and 5 from J, leaving 18 bases between them. In nucleotides, the CDR3 is TGTGCCAGCAGCCAATCCCAGGGGAGAAGTTTTTATGGCTACACCTTC. Translating it yields CASSQSQGRSFYGYTF. The full variable domain, rest sourced from reference TRBV3-1 and TRBJ1-2, is DTAVSQTPKYLVTQMGNDKSIKCEQNLGHDTMYWYKQDSKKFLKIMFSYNNKELIINETVPNRFSPKSPDKAHLNLHINSLELGDSAVYFCASSQSQGRSFYGYTFGSGTRLTVV.

This clonotype was picked up a small number of times. The rearrangement joins TRBV7-3 to TRBJ2-5, with 13 positions matching TRBD2. J was trimmed by 4 bases and V by 4 bases; bases with no gene match: 6. The germline V gene encodes CDR1 SGHTA and CDR2 FQGTGA. This CDR3 spans 16 amino acids. Written as DNA, the CDR3 is TGTGCCAGCAGCTATACTAGCGGGAGGGAGGGAGAGACCCAGTACTTC. It is translated as CASSYTSGREGETQYF.

The chain recombines TRBV4-3 with TRBJ2-4, with D perhaps matching TRBD2 (6 bases). With the DNA end fitting TRBJ2-7 better, the J assignment may be wrong. The CDR3 runs 16 residues. Germline-derived CDR1 and CDR2 are LGHNA and YSLEER. CDR3 residues: CASSQEGGTYSYEQYF. The CDR3 bases are TGCGCCAGCAGCCAAGAGGGTGGGACTTACTCCTACGAGCAGTACTTC.

This clonotype has only a few counts. The chain is built from TRBV9 and TRBJ2-1; 11 bases align to TRBD2. V dropped 0 bases and J dropped 10; count of bases not matched to a gene: 3. The germline V gene encodes CDR1 SGDLS and CDR2 YYNGEE. The CDR3 has 14 amino acids. CDR3 sequence reads: CASSVGVAGGEQFF. CDR3 nucleotide sequence: TGTGCCAGCAGCGTAGGGGTAGCGGGAGGGGAGCAGTTCTTC.

This clonotype was recorded at least ten times. The rearrangement joins TRBV12-3 or TRBV12-4 to TRBJ2-4; possible D gene TRBD2, 6 bases. Between the trimmed V and J ends, which lost 7 bases and 0 bases, there was a span of 13 bases. The CDR3 has 15 amino acids. In nucleotides, the CDR3 is TGTGCCAGCACTCCGTTGGGACTAGCCAAAAACATTCAGTACTTC. Amino acids: CASTPLGLAKNIQYF.

This clonotype has only a few counts. The chain links TRBV20-1 to TRBJ1-4; possible D gene TRBD1, 5 bases. Trimming pared 6 bases from V and 6 bases from J, leaving 23 bases between. The CDR3 loop spans 16 amino acids. Germline assignment: CDR1 DFQATT and CDR2 SNEGSKA (reference sequence). CDR3 sequence reads: CSAATAGGREHEKLFF. In DNA form, the CDR3 reads TGCAGTGCCGCGACGGCGGGGGGAAGAGAACATGAAAAACTGTTTTTT.

The J gene is TRBJ2-7, the V gene TRBV27; TRBD2 agrees at 7 bases. The junction had 7 bases not matched to a gene; V was cut back by 5 bases and J by 6 bases. Germline V gene sequence: CDR1 MNHEY, CDR2 SMNVEV (reference sequence). The CDR3 loop spans 13 amino acids. CDR3 protein: CASSPYGTTEQYF. For the CDR3, the DNA is TGTGCCAGCAGTCCATACGGGACTACCGAGCAGTACTTC.

The V call is TRBV28, the J call TRBJ2-2, with a weak D call TRBD2 (6 bases). V was trimmed by 7 bases and J by 4 bases, leaving 28 bases between them. Per germline, CDR1 MDHEN and CDR2 SYDVKM. The CDR3 has 19 residues. CDR3 sequence reads: CASTFLQTRAGRPTGELFF. For the CDR3, the DNA is TGTGCCAGCACGTTCTTACAGACACGTGCCGGGAGACCCACCGGGGAGCTGTTTTTT.

The chain links TRBV2 to TRBJ2-1, with D possibly TRBD2 on 5 matching bases. Per germline, CDR1 SNHLY and CDR2 FYNNEI. Between the trimmed V and J ends, which lost 4 bases and 0 bases, there was a span of 10 bases. The CDR3 spans 15 residues. CDR3 loop: CASSVGVYSYNEQFF. For the CDR3, the DNA is TGTGCCAGCAGTGTCGGGGTTTACTCCTACAATGAGCAGTTCTTC.